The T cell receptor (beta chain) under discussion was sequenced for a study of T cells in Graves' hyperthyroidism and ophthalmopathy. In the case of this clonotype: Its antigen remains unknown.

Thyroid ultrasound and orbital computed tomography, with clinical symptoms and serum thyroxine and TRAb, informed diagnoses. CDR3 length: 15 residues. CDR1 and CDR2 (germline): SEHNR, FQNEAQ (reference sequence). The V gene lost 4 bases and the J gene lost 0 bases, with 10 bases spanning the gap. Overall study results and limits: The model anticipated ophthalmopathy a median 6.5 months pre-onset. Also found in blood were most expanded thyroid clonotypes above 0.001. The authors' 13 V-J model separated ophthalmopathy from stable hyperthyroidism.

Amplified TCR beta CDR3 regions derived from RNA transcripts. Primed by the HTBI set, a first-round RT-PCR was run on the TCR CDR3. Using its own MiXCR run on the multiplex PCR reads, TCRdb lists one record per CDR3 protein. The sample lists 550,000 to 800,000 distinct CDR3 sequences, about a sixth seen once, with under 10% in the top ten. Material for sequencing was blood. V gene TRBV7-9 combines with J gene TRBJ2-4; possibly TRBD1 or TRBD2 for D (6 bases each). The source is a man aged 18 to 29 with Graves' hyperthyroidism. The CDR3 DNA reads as TGTGCCAGCAGCTCGGGGGCTCTAGCCAAAAACATTCAGTACTTC. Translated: CASSSGALAKNIQYF. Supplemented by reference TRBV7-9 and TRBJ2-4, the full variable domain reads DTGVSQNPRHKITKRGQNVTFRCDPISEHNRLYWYRQTLGQGPEFLTYFQNEAQLEKSRLLSDRFSAERPKGSFSTLEIQRTEQGDSAMYLCASSSGALAKNIQYFGAGTRLSVL.